This TCR beta chain was sequenced for a study of somatic mutations in cytotoxic T cells in rheumatoid arthritis. On the study more broadly: Purity of nearly 100% was reached when some V beta antibody-stained T-cell populations were flow-sorted, including V beta1+ cells sequenced for TCRB.

With 4 bases clipped from V and 6 bases from J, the junction kept 8 bases outside the gene matches. Germline CDR1 and CDR2: SGHDT and YYEEEE. This CDR3 is built from 14 residues. This table comes from immunoSEQ multiplex PCR, and its TCRdb copy is limited to in-frame clones, with some not included. The table shows approximately 30,000 clones, with about 80% occurring only once. This TCR came from a man aged 50-59 years in good health. This chain joins TRBV5-6 and TRBJ2-7, with 9 nucleotides matching TRBD1. The specimen sequenced was CD8+ T cells sorted from blood. Here the CDR3 reads CASSIRDRALEQYF. Here the CDR3 DNA reads TGTGCCAGCAGCATCCGGGACAGGGCGCTCGAGCAGTACTTC. The whole variable domain, remainder taken from reference TRBV5-6 and TRBJ2-7, is DAGVTQSPTHLIKTRGQQVTLRCSPKSGHDTVSWYQQALGQGPQFIFQYYEEEERQRGNFPDRFSGHQFPNYSSELNVNALLLGDSALYLCASSIRDRALEQYFGPGTRLTVT.